The 8 T cell receptor beta chains below come from one sample, sequenced in a study of molecular identifiers for immune sequencing clone quantification (dated by TCRdb to 2017 to 2018). Library preparation was by PCR. Instrument used: NextSeq 500. TCRdb's own reprocessing of the public reads used fastp at Q25 and MiXCR and kept productive beta chains. Every entry covers one CDR3 protein and lists the most common genes and DNA from its rows. The sample table holds some 590,000 distinct CDR3 sequences, of which less than 30% were seen once. The ten most abundant clones make up 0.78% of the sample. The material sequenced was naive CD8+ T cells from blood, with Jurkat cell RNA spiked in. The cell subset or site label corresponds to: FACS-sorted CD8+CD4-CCR7+CD45RA+ naive T cells. The receptors were sampled from a human donor in good health. Some libraries in this study had Jurkat cell RNA spiked in.

This clonotype has at least ten counts. The genes are TRBV7-6 and TRBJ2-7; perhaps TRBD2 as D (6 bases). V was trimmed by 3 bases and J by 6 bases, leaving 15 bases between them. CDR1 SGHVS and CDR2 FNYEAQ come from the germline V gene. CDR3 length: 14 residues. The CDR3 DNA is TGTGCCAGCAGCTTGGGACTTGAGGGGTTCGAGCAGTACTTC. Translation: CASSLGLEGFEQYF.

The table lists this clonotype with many counts. The rearrangement uses TRBV11-2 and TRBJ2-7; a weak D match, TRBD1 (5 bases). This CDR3 region has 10 residues. Trimming took 10 bases from V and 7 from J, leaving 11 bases between them. CDR1 and CDR2 from the germline V gene are SGHAT and FQNNGV. The CDR3 is CATQGDEQYF. The CDR3 coding sequence is TGTGCCACCCAAGGGGATGAGCAGTACTTC.

This clonotype was seen a few times. The rearrangement uses TRBV19 and TRBJ2-7, with 7 positions matching TRBD2. The V gene end was trimmed by 4 bases and the J gene end by 2 bases; junction bases not matched to a gene: 2. The CDR3 runs 13 residues. The germline V gene encodes CDR1 LNHDA and CDR2 SQIVND (reference sequence). The CDR3 spells CASSNGRAYEQYF. For the CDR3, the DNA is TGTGCCAGTAGTAATGGGAGGGCCTACGAGCAGTACTTC.

This clonotype was counted between two and nine times. The junction and the germline gene differ at one end; a read error may be behind it. The DNA for the CDR3 is TGTGCCAGCAGTTTATATACTCCTGGAAACGCCATATATTTT. Translated: CASSLYTPGNAIYF. The chain joins TRBV12-3 or TRBV12-4 to TRBJ1-3; no firm D call. This CDR3 is built from 14 residues.

This clonotype occurred many times. The J gene is TRBJ2-1, the V gene TRBV7-2; TRBD1 agrees at 9 bases. Trimming at V came to 5 bases and at J to 6 bases, leaving 14 bases not matched to a gene. This CDR3 region has 17 residues. Germline V gives CDR1 SGHTA, CDR2 FQGNSA. CDR3 protein: CASSRDPRDRVFNEQFF. As DNA, the CDR3 is TGTGCCAGCAGCCGGGACCCGCGGGACAGGGTATTCAATGAGCAGTTCTTC.

In regard to this clonotype: A much more abundant neighbour one base away suggests this may be a read error. The V and J genes are TRBV6-2 or TRBV6-3 and TRBJ2-3; 7 bases match TRBD1. The CDR3 is 16 amino acids. Looked up from germline, CDR1 is MNHEY and CDR2 is SVGEGT. This CDR3 is CACSYSAGGEIDTQYF. The CDR3, as DNA: TGTGCCTGCAGTTACTCGGCAGGGGGAGAGATAGATACGCAGTATTTT.

V gene TRBV6-4 combines with J gene TRBJ2-1; 8 nucleotides match TRBD2. The V gene's germline CDR1 is MRHNA and CDR2 SNTAGT. The CDR3 consists of 15 residues. V trimming: 5 bases; J trimming: 4 bases; junction bases outside the gene matches: 7. CDR3 protein: CASSISGEVYNEQFF. The CDR3 bases are TGTGCCAGCAGTATTAGCGGGGAGGTGTACAATGAGCAGTTCTTC.

This chain uses TRBV19 with TRBJ2-2; a possible D gene is TRBD2 (6 bases). V was cut by 6 bases and J by 5 bases, with 16 bases left in between. This CDR3 region has 15 residues. Looked up from germline, CDR1 is LNHDA and CDR2 is SQIVND (reference sequence). The CDR3 nucleotides are TGTGCCAGTAGCACCCGGGACTCTAGTACCGGGGAGCTGTTTTTT. Its translation: CASSTRDSSTGELFF.